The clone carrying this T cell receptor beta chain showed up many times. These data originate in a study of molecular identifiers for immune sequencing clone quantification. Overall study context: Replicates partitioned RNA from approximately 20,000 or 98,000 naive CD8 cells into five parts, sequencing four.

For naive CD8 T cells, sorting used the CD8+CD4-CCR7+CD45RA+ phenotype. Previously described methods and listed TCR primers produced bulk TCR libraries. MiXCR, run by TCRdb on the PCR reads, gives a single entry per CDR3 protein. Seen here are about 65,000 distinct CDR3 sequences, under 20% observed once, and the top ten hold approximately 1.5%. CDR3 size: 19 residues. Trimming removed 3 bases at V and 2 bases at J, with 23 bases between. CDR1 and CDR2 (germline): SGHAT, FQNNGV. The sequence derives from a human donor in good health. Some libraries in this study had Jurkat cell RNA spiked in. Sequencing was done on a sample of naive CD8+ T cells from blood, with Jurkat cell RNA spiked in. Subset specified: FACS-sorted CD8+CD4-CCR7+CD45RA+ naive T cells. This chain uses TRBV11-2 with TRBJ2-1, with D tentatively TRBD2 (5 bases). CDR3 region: CASSFHLGLSRVAYNEQFF. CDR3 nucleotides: TGTGCCAGCAGCTTCCACCTGGGCCTTTCGAGGGTCGCCTACAATGAGCAGTTCTTC.